This T cell receptor (beta chain) stems from a study of Graves' ophthalmopathy and Graves' hyperthyroidism. General study results and limits: A majority of expanded thyroid clonotypes exceeding 0.001 frequency were likewise present in blood.

Serum thyroxine and TRAb, along with clinical symptoms, thyroid ultrasound and orbital computed tomography, were what diagnosis relied on. TCR beta CDR3 amplification used RNA transcripts. Amplification began with first-round RT-PCR using HTBI primers, then second-round multiplex PCR was performed. TCRdb used MiXCR to reprocess the multiplex PCR reads, holding one entry per CDR3 protein. The sample lists under 350,000 distinct CDR3 sequences; about a sixth were seen once. This clonotype appeared many times. What it recognizes is unknown. In germline, CDR1 is SGHTA, CDR2 FQGNSA. There are 14 residues in the CDR3. Trimming removed 3 bases at V and 2 bases at J, with 11 bases between.

This chain connects TRBV7-2 to TRBJ2-7; no definite D call. This TCR came from an adult man with Graves' ophthalmopathy. What was sequenced was peripheral blood. Written as DNA, the CDR3 is TGTGCCAGCAGCTTTACAGTGGCGGCCTACGAGCAGTACTTC. Protein product: CASSFTVAAYEQYF.